This T cell receptor beta chain derives from a study of blood T cell repertoires in COVID-19. Study-level information: Nucleic acid was either cDNA or gDNA, and it came from T cells, B-cell-depleted T cells, or PBMCs.

Sequencing was performed with immunoSEQ multiplex PCR; in TCRdb, only in-frame clones are kept and a portion is missing. The table includes a few hundred thousand clones, more than 70% detected once. The CDR3 sequence is 16 residues long. Germline CDR1 reads SGHTA; CDR2 reads FQGNSA. Trimming removed 2 bases from V and 0 bases from J, with 11 bases in between. Material for sequencing was peripheral blood. The source is a woman between 45 and 65 years old with acute or convalescent COVID-19. The chain couples TRBV7-2 to TRBJ1-3; weak D call: TRBD1 (5 bases). DNA of the CDR3: TGTGCCAGCAGCTTATGGGGCAGGGTCTCTGGAAACACCATATATTTT. This codes for CASSLWGRVSGNTIYF.